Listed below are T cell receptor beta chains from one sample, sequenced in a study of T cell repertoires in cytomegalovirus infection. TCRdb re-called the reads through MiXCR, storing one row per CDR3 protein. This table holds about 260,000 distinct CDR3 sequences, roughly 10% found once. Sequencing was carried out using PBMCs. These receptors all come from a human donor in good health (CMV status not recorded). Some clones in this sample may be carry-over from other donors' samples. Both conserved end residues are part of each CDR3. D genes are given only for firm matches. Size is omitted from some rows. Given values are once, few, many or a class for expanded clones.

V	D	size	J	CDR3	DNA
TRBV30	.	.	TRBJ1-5	CAWSGSRDQPQHF	TGTGCCTGGAGTGGTTCCAGGGATCAGCCCCAGCATTTT
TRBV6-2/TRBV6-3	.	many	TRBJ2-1	CASSYVAGELSSYNEQFF	TGTGCCAGCAGTTACGTGGCAGGAGAATTGAGCTCCTACAATGAGCAGTTCTTC
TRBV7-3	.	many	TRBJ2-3	CASSQTKLTDTQYF	TGTGCCAGCAGCCAAACAAAACTCACAGATACGCAGTATTTT
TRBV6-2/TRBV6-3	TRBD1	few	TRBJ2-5	CASRTTGVPQETQYF	TGTGCCAGCAGGACGACAGGGGTTCCACAAGAGACCCAGTACTTC
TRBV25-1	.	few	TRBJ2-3	CASSPIGDTQYF	TGTGCCAGCAGTCCGATCGGGGATACGCAGTATTTT
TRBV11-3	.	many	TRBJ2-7	CASSPGTLGGLGEEQYF	TGTGCCAGCAGCCCTGGGACGCTGGGCGGACTCGGGGAAGAGCAGTACTTC
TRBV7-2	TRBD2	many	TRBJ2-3	CASSSSSGGRDTQYF	TGTGCCAGCAGCTCGTCTAGCGGGGGTAGGGATACGCAGTATTTT
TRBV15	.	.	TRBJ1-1	CATSRRGVAKEAFF	TGTGCCACCAGCAGGCGGGGAGTCGCTAAGGAAGCTTTCTTT
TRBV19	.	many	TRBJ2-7	CASSRGPITYEQYF	TGTGCCAGTAGTAGGGGACCGATAACCTACGAGCAGTACTTC
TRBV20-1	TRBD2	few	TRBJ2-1	CSARVPGLAGNNEQFF	TGCAGTGCTAGAGTTCCGGGACTAGCGGGGAACAATGAGCAGTTCTTC
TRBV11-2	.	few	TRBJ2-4	CASSPTGTLWYF	TGTGCCAGCAGCCCGACCGGGACCCTCTGGTACTTC
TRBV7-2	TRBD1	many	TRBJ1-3	CASSPGTGGDTIYF	TGTGCCAGCAGCCCCGGGACAGGGGGGGACACCATATATTTT
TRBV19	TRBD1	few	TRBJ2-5	CASRQGDETQYF	TGTGCCAGTAGACAGGGGGACGAGACCCAGTACTTC
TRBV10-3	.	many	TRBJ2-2	CAISESPGGLTGELFF	TGTGCCATCAGTGAGTCCCCTGGCGGCCTCACCGGGGAGCTGTTTTTT
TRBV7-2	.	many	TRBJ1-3	CASSQRTVQGSGNTIYF	TGTGCCAGCAGCCAAAGGACAGTCCAGGGCTCTGGAAACACCATATATTTT
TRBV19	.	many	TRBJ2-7	CASSIDSNYEQYF	TGTGCCAGTAGTATCGACTCAAACTACGAGCAGTACTTC
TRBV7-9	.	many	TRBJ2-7	CASSLDQGISEQYF	TGTGCCAGCAGCTTAGACCAGGGTATCTCCGAGCAGTACTTC
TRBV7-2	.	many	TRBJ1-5	CASSFRGAAYSNQPQHF	TGTGCCAGCAGCTTTCGGGGGGCGGCCTATAGCAATCAGCCCCAGCATTTT
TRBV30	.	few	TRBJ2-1	CAWSGGLNEQFF	TGTGCCTGGAGTGGAGGGCTCAATGAGCAGTTCTTC
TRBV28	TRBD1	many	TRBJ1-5	CASIRTGGFGNQPQHF	TGTGCCAGCATCCGGACAGGGGGATTCGGCAATCAGCCCCAGCATTTT
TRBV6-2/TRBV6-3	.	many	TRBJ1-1	CASSYPLVMNTEAFF	TGTGCCAGCAGTTACCCTCTGGTTATGAACACTGAAGCTTTCTTT
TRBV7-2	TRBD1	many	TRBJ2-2	CASSLAQGAVFTGELFF	TGTGCCAGCAGCTTAGCGCAGGGGGCGGTTTTCACCGGGGAGCTGTTTTTT
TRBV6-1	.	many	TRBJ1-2	CASRATGRRQSGYTF	TGTGCCAGCAGAGCAACAGGGAGGCGTCAGAGTGGCTACACCTTC
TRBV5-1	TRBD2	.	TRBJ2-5	CASEVSLSGSSGKTQYF	TGCGCCAGCGAAGTATCTCTTAGCGGGAGCTCCGGGAAGACCCAGTACTTC
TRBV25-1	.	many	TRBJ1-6	CASSFPQDRSPLHF	TGTGCCAGCAGTTTCCCCCAGGACCGATCACCCCTCCACTTT
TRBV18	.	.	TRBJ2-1	CASSSGMGNEQFF	TGTGCCAGCTCATCTGGGATGGGGAATGAGCAGTTCTTC
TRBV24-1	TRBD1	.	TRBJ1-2	CATSDQTGVGYTF	TGTGCCACCAGTGACCAGACAGGGGTCGGCTACACCTTC
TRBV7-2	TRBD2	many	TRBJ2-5	CASSFVSSGRPRQETQYF	TGTGCCAGCAGCTTTGTGTCTAGCGGGAGACCTCGTCAAGAGACCCAGTACTTC
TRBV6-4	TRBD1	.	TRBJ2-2	CASRDSPLNTGELFF	TGTGCCAGCCGGGACAGTCCATTGAACACCGGGGAGCTGTTTTTT
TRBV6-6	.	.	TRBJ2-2	CASTRGAGTGELFF	TGTGCCAGCACTAGGGGGGCTGGCACCGGGGAGCTGTTTTTT
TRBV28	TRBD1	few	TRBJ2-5	CASSIRGQIKETQYF	TGTGCCAGCAGTATCAGGGGGCAAATTAAAGAGACCCAGTACTTC
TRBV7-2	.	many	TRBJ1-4	CASTRRRDEKLFF	TGTGCCAGCACCCGTCGGCGAGATGAAAAACTGTTTTTT
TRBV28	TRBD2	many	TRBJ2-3	CASSPIGLAPSTDTQYF	TGTGCCAGCAGTCCAATCGGACTAGCTCCTAGCACAGATACGCAGTATTTT
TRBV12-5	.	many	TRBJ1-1	CASGGFATEAFF	TGTGCTAGTGGGGGGTTCGCCACTGAAGCTTTCTTT
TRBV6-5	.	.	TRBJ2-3	CASRLQETSTDAQYF	TGTGCCAGCAGACTTCAGGAAACTAGCACAGATGCGCAGTATTTT
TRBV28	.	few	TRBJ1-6	CASSLGFGGGVGSPLHF	TGTGCCAGCAGTTTAGGTTTCGGGGGGGGTGTAGGTTCACCCCTCCACTTT
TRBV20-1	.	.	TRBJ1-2	CSASIGYTF	TGCAGTGCTAGCATCGGCTACACCTTC
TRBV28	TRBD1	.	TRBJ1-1	CASSLSAGGTEAFF	TGTGCCAGCAGTTTATCGGCAGGGGGCACTGAAGCTTTCTTT
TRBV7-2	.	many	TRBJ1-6	CASSSRQSGSSYNSPLHF	TGTGCCAGCAGCTCACGACAATCAGGAAGCTCCTATAATTCACCCCTCCACTTT
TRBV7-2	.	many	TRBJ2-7	CASSGEYEQYF	TGTGCCAGCAGTGGAGAGTACGAGCAGTACTTC
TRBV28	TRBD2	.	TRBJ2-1	CASSSGVAGGPGSYNEQFF	TGTGCCAGCAGTTCCGGGGTAGCGGGAGGGCCGGGCTCCTACAATGAGCAGTTCTTC
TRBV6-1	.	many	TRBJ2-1	CASSQLKGDYNEQFF	TGTGCCAGCAGCCAACTGAAAGGGGATTACAATGAGCAGTTCTTC
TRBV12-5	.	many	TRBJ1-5	CASGLVLGGQPQHF	TGTGCTAGTGGTTTGGTACTGGGCGGCCAGCCCCAGCATTTT
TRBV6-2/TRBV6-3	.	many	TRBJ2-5	CASSRDPQETQYF	TGTGCCAGCAGCCGAGACCCGCAAGAGACCCAGTACTTC
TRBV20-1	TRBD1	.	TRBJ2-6	CSARETGGGANVLTF	TGCAGTGCTAGAGAAACAGGGGGTGGGGCCAACGTCCTGACTTTC
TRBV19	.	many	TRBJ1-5	CASSTDRWVEPQHF	TGTGCCAGTAGTACGGACCGGTGGGTTGAGCCCCAGCATTTT
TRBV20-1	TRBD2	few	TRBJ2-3	CSARDPRAGETDTQYF	TGCAGTGCTAGAGACCCCCGAGCGGGAGAGACAGATACGCAGTATTTT
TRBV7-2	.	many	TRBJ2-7	CASSLGQVRSDEQYF	TGTGCCAGCAGCTTAGGGCAGGTCCGATCCGACGAGCAGTACTTC
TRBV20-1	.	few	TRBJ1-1	CSARPGNTEAFF	TGCAGTGCTAGGCCAGGGAACACTGAAGCTTTCTTT
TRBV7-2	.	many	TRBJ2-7	CASSRRRAALNEQYF	TGTGCCAGCAGCCGCCGAAGGGCTGCACTGAACGAGCAGTACTTC
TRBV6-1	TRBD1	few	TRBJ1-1	CASNDRGDMNTEAFF	TGTGCCAGCAACGACAGGGGAGACATGAACACTGAAGCTTTCTTT
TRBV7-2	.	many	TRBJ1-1	CASSPRTALRGNTEAFF	TGTGCCAGCAGCCCGAGGACAGCTTTAAGGGGGAACACTGAAGCTTTCTTT
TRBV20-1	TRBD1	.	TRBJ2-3	CSATGTGDPDTQYF	TGCAGTGCTACCGGGACAGGGGATCCAGATACGCAGTATTTT
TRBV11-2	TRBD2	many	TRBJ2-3	CASSLGLSGRAGSDTQYF	TGTGCCAGCAGCTTAGGACTGAGCGGGAGGGCCGGTTCGGATACGCAGTATTTT
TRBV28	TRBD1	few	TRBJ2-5	CASNPGRGRSQYF	TGTGCCAGCAATCCCGGCAGGGGGCGAAGCCAGTACTTC
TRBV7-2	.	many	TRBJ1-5	CASSLAPGPGFGQPQHF	TGTGCCAGCAGCTTAGCGCCGGGTCCGGGGTTTGGGCAGCCCCAGCATTTT
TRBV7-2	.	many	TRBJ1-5	CASSSDRNQPQHF	TGTGCCAGCAGCTCGGACAGAAATCAGCCCCAGCATTTT
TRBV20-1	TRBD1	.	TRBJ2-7	CSAATGGRSYEQYF	TGCAGTGCTGCCACAGGGGGCAGGTCCTACGAGCAGTACTTC
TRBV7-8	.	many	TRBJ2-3	CASSLVADLAYTQYF	TGTGCCAGCAGCTTAGTAGCAGACCTTGCATATACGCAGTATTTT
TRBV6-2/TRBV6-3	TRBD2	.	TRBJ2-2	CASSSETSGGPGELFF	TGTGCCAGCAGTTCGGAGACTAGCGGGGGACCCGGGGAGCTGTTTTTT